The 10 T cell receptor beta chains in this list originate from one sample, sequenced in a study of T cells in Graves' hyperthyroidism and ophthalmopathy. Amplification of TCR beta CDR3 regions was performed using RNA transcripts as template. First-round RT-PCR of the TCR CDR3 relied on the HTBI primer set. In TCRdb, the multiplex PCR reads were re-called with MiXCR into one record per CDR3 protein. The data contain under 400,000 distinct CDR3 sequences, 18% of them singletons. Sequenced material: blood. These TCRs come from a woman between 50 and 59 years old with Graves' hyperthyroidism.

The J gene is TRBJ1-2, the V gene TRBV19; D is possibly TRBD1 (6 bases). Per the germline V gene, CDR1 is LNHDA and CDR2 is SQIVND (reference sequence). CDR3 length: 15 amino acids. V was clipped by 6 bases and J by 5 bases, with 19 bases between them. The CDR3 protein is CASRGGTYRNYGYTF. CDR3 DNA: TGTGCCAGTAGGGGAGGGACATATCGAAATTATGGCTACACCTTC.

At least ten counts were recorded for this clonotype. The chain has TRBV30 and TRBJ2-7; the D is unclear. Germline CDR1 reads GTSNPN; CDR2 reads SVGIG (reference sequence). This CDR3 contains 13 residues. V dropped 3 bases and J dropped 2 bases, with 11 bases sitting between them. The CDR3 coding sequence is TGTGCCTGGAGCGTACCAGCCCCCTACGAGCAGTACTTC. This gives the protein CAWSVPAPYEQYF. Looking up the rest from reference TRBV30 and TRBJ2-7 gives the full variable domain: SQTIHQWPATLVQPVGSPLSLECTVEGTSNPNLYWYRQAAGRGLQLLFYSVGIGQISSEVPQNLSASRPQDRQFILSSKKLLLSDSGFYLCAWSVPAPYEQYFGPGTRLTVT.

Concerning this clonotype itself: A much larger clone differs from this one at a single base, so this may be a read error. This chain uses TRBV6-2 or TRBV6-3 with TRBJ1-1; no clear D gene. V lost 5 bases, J lost 9 bases, and 16 bases lay in between. The CDR3 length is 13 residues. From germline, CDR1 is MNHEY and CDR2 SVGEGT. CDR3 sequence: CASSEWGWDKAFF. In DNA form, the CDR3 reads TGTGCCAGCAGTGAATGGGGATGGGATAAAGCTTTCTTT.

This clonotype has a handful of counts. V gene TRBV12-5 combines with J gene TRBJ1-1; D is ambiguous. Germline-derived CDR1 and CDR2 are LGHNT and FRNRAP. CDR3 length: 12 amino acids. V dropped 7 bases and J dropped 3 bases, with 9 bases sitting between them. CDR3 nucleotide sequence: TGTGCTAGTGCCCCGGAGGACACTGAAGCTTTCTTT. The encoded protein is CASAPEDTEAFF.

This clonotype was seen at least ten times. The chain recombines TRBV5-1 with TRBJ2-7; D may be TRBD1 or TRBD2 (5 bases each). The germline V gene encodes CDR1 SGHRS and CDR2 YFSETQ. This CDR3 has 17 amino acids. V lost 4 bases to trimming and J lost 5 bases, with 25 bases between them. The DNA of the CDR3 is TGCGCCAGCAGCATACCCACGGGGCCCCATCGGAACGACGAGCAGTACGTC. Translating gives CASSIPTGPHRNDEQYV.

This clonotype was detected many times. The chain uses TRBV12-3 or TRBV12-4 and TRBJ1-1; D not resolved. This CDR3 comprises 13 residues. V was clipped by 5 bases and J by 3 bases, with 10 bases between them. The CDR3 loop is CASSPIGYTEAFF. For the CDR3, the DNA is TGTGCCAGCAGTCCGATAGGGTACACTGAAGCTTTCTTT.

This clonotype was found a few times. The CDR3 region is CASSTEAKNIQYF. For the CDR3, the DNA is TGTGCCAGTAGTACGGAAGCCAAAAACATTCAGTACTTC. This chain connects TRBV19 to TRBJ2-4; D unresolved. CDR1 and CDR2 from the germline V gene are LNHDA and SQIVND (reference sequence). V was cut by 4 bases and J by 0 bases, with 4 bases left in between. The CDR3 contains 13 residues. The whole variable domain, filled in from reference TRBV19 and TRBJ2-4, reads DGGITQSPKYLFRKEGQNVTLSCEQNLNHDAMYWYRQDPGQGLRLIYYSQIVNDFQKGDIAEGYSVSREKKESFPLTVTSAQKNPTAFYLCASSTEAKNIQYFGAGTRLSVL.

This clonotype has a handful of counts. The genes are TRBV20-1 and TRBJ2-4, with D possibly being TRBD1 (6 bases). Deletions cut 4 bases from V and 5 bases from J, with 12 bases between. Looked up from germline, CDR1 is DFQATT and CDR2 is SNEGSKA (reference sequence). The CDR3 totals 13 residues. Written as DNA, the CDR3 is TGCAGTGCTATCCGGGACAATCAAAACATTCAGTACTTC. Translation gives CSAIRDNQNIQYF.

The chain uses TRBV9 and TRBJ2-7; 10 bases agree with TRBD1. The CDR3 has 14 residues. Germline CDR1 SGDLS, CDR2 YYNGEE. With V trimmed by 4 bases and J by 7 bases, 8 bases remained unmatched. This chain's CDR3 is CASSTDRGSREQYV. DNA of the CDR3: TGTGCCAGCAGCACGGACAGGGGGTCGAGGGAGCAGTACGTC.

This chain joins TRBV2 and TRBJ2-2; 13 bases match TRBD2. This CDR3 region has 16 residues. Germline V gene lookup returns CDR1 SNHLY and CDR2 FYNNEI. V trimming: 6 bases; J trimming: 7 bases; junction bases outside the gene matches: 8. The CDR3 here is CASSQELAGGGGELFF. The CDR3 nucleotides are TGTGCCAGCAGCCAAGAACTAGCGGGAGGGGGCGGGGAGCTGTTTTTT.